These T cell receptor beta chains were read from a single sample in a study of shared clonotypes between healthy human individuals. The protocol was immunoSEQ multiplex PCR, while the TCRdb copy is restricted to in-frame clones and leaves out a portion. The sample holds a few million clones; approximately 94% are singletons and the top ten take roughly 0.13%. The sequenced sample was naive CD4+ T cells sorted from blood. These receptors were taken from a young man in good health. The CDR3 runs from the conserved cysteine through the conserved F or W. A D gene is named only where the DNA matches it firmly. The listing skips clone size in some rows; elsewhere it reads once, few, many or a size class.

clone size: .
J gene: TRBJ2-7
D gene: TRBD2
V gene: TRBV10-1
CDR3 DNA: TGCGCCAGCAGTGAGGGGTCTAGCGGTGGCTACGAGCAGTACTTC
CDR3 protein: CASSEGSSGGYEQYF

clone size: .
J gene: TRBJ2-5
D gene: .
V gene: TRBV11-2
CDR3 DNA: TGTGCCAGCAGCTTTCCGACCGCCCAAGAGACCCAGTACTTC
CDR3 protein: CASSFPTAQETQYF

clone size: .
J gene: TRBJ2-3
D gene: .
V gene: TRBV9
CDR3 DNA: TGTGCCAGCAGCGTGGGGTTTAGCACAGATACGCAGTATTTT
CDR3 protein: CASSVGFSTDTQYF

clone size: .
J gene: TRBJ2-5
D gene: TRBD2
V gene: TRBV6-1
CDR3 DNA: TGTGCCAGCAGTAGACTAGCGGGGGGTGTGGAGACCCAGTACTTC
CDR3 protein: CASSRLAGGVETQYF

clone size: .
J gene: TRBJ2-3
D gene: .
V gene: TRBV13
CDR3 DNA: TGTGCCAGCAGCCTGCCCACAGATACGCAGTATTTT
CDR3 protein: CASSLPTDTQYF

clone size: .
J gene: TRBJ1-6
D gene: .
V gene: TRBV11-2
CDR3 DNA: TGTGCCAGCAGCTTAGATAGATTTGAGTTATCCCTCCACTTT
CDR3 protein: CASSLDRFELSLHF

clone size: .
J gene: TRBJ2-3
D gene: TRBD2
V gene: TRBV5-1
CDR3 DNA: TGCGCCAGCAGCTTGGTCGGGGGGGCCGCAGATACGCAGTATTTT
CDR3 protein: CASSLVGGAADTQYF

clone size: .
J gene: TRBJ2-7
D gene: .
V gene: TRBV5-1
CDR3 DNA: TGCGCCAGCAGAGCGGACACCGAGCAGTACTTC
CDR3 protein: CASRADTEQYF

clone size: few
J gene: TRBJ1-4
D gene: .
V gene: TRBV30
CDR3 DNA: TGTGCCTGGAGCGCAAGAGATGAAAAACTGTTTTTT
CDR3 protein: CAWSARDEKLFF

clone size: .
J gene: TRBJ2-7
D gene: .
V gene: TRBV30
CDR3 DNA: TGTGCCTGGAGTCCCCACTTGACCTACCACGAGCAGTACTTC
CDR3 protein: CAWSPHLTYHEQYF

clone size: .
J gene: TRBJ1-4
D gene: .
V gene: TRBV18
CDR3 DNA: TGTGCCAGCTCACCACCTGGGGGATTTAATGAAAAACTGTTTTTT
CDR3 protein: CASSPPGGFNEKLFF

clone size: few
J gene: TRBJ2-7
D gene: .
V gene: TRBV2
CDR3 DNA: TGTGCCAGCAGTGTTTTAGGGCAGTCCTCCTACGAGCAGTACTTC
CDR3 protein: CASSVLGQSSYEQYF

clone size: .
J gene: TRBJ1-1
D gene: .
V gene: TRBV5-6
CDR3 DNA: TGTGCCAGCAGCGTCACAGTGAACACTGAAGCTTTCTTT
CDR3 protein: CASSVTVNTEAFF

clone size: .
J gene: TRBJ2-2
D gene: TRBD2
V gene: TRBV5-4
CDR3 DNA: TGTGCCAGCAGGAAATTAGCGGGGGCCTTCACCGGGGAGCTGTTTTTT
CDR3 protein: CASRKLAGAFTGELFF